The sequence of this T cell receptor (beta chain) was determined in a study of identical twins. Study-level points and caveats: Memory repertoires showed no such pattern, whereas abundant cord blood beta clonotypes carried fewer insertions. Modeled out-of-frame TCR alpha sharing in monozygotic twins fell below observed levels. Zero-insertion analyses might be partly confounded by invariant T cells like MAIT and iNKT.

TCRdb called the 5' RACE reads again in MiXCR, with one record for every CDR3 protein. The data contain about 890,000 distinct CDR3 sequences, over 9% of them singletons. This clonotype appeared a few times. Its target is not known. The V end was cut by 6 bases, the J end by 2 bases, with 17 bases between. The CDR3 spans 14 residues. The V gene's germline CDR1 is DFQATT and CDR2 SNEGSKA (reference sequence). This sample was also put to use in a study of yellow fever vaccine responses in identical twins. That work contributes: Twins reportedly showed a vaccine T cell response that seemed partly convergent and partly personalized.

J is TRBJ2-7 and V is TRBV20-1; the D gene is possibly TRBD1 (6 bases). The receptor comes from a woman aged 18-29 years in good health. Sample: PBMCs. The CDR3 sequence is CSATVRGLAYEQYF. The CDR3 nucleotides read TGCAGTGCCACTGTTAGGGGGTTAGCCTACGAGCAGTACTTC.